The entry that follows covers one TCR beta chain sequence. The data stem from a study of T cells in Graves' hyperthyroidism and ophthalmopathy. The V segment lost 3 bases and the J segment 1 base; nucleotides outside the gene matches: 5. Germline loops: CDR1 MGHDK, CDR2 SYGVNS. This CDR3 has 16 amino acids. Amplification yielded TCR beta CDR3 regions, with RNA transcripts as the source. A set of HTBI primers served as the primers for a first-round RT-PCR of the TCR CDR3. In TCRdb, the multiplex PCR reads were re-called with MiXCR into one record per CDR3 protein. The top ten hold 15% to 20% of the sample, which has 550,000 to 600,000 distinct CDR3 sequences, about half seen once.

The chain joins TRBV25-1 to TRBJ2-2; 7 positions agree with TRBD1. The sequence came from an adult woman with Graves' disease, either hyperthyroidism or ophthalmopathy (not recorded which). The sample comprised peripheral blood or thyroid tissue (not recorded which). The CDR3 bases are TGTGCCAGCAGTGACCCGGGACAGCTGAACACCGGGGAGCTGTTTTTT. Translation gives CASSDPGQLNTGELFF.